The 6 T cell receptor beta chains below all came from one sample that was sequenced in a study of T cells after yellow fever vaccination. One entry per CDR3 protein, called by TCRdb with MiXCR from the 5' RACE reads. The table has about 340,000 distinct CDR3 sequences, around 3.9% seen once. The sequenced sample was PBMCs, obtained 5 days after the yellow fever booster vaccination. Receptors were obtained from a man younger than 35 who received the YFV17D yellow fever vaccine.

The sample holds a few counts of this clonotype. V is TRBV27 and J is TRBJ2-1; D is perhaps TRBD2 (7 bases). The CDR3 is made up of 15 amino acids. V lost 2 bases and J 6 bases, leaving 14 bases between the germline ends. Germline assignment: CDR1 MNHEY and CDR2 SMNVEV (reference sequence). CDR3: CASSLMGGGRNEQFF. The DNA for the CDR3 is TGTGCCAGCAGTTTAATGGGGGGGGGCCGCAATGAGCAGTTCTTC.

This clonotype was seen at least ten times. The genes are TRBV7-9 and TRBJ1-1; tentative D call: TRBD1 (6 bases). The CDR3 is 13 residues long. With 3 bases removed from V and 4 bases from J, the gap between germline ends came to 9 bases. Germline CDR1 is SEHNR and CDR2 is FQNEAQ (reference sequence). This CDR3 is CASSFQGFTEAFF. CDR3 nucleotides: TGTGCCAGCAGCTTCCAGGGGTTCACTGAAGCTTTCTTT.

The gene calls are TRBV5-1 and TRBJ1-2, with D hard to call. V was trimmed by 1 base and J by 8 bases, leaving 12 bases between them. Germline lookup yields CDR1 SGHRS and CDR2 YFSETQ. This CDR3 spans 13 amino acids. The CDR3 protein is CASSLIEKEGYTF. The CDR3 nucleotides read TGCGCCAGCAGCTTGATTGAGAAGGAGGGCTACACCTTC.

This clonotype appeared a few times. The chain joins TRBV7-2 to TRBJ2-1; D remains unclear. Between the trimmed V and J ends, which lost 5 bases and 6 bases, there was a span of 8 bases. The CDR3 length is 12 residues. Per germline, CDR1 SGHTA and CDR2 FQGNSA. For the CDR3, the DNA is TGTGCCAGCAGCCCCGGTAGCAATGAGCAGTTCTTC. It specifies CASSPGSNEQFF.

The gene calls are TRBV5-1 and TRBJ1-1; no clear D. Between the trimmed V and J ends, which lost 0 bases and 1 base, there was a span of 7 bases. From germline, CDR1 is SGHRS and CDR2 YFSETQ. CDR3 length equals 14 residues. CDR3 coding DNA: TGCGCCAGCAGCTTGGAACACCAGAACACTGAAGCTTTCTTT. It yields the protein CASSLEHQNTEAFF.

This chain connects TRBV18 to TRBJ2-3; D gene unclear. V gave up 3 bases and J gave up 6 bases, with 10 bases separating them. Germline V gene data show CDR1 as KGHSH and CDR2 as LQKENI. The CDR3 covers 13 residues. The CDR3 loop is CASSPPSEDTQYF. The CDR3 region has the DNA TGTGCCAGCTCACCCCCTTCCGAGGATACGCAGTATTTT.